This T cell receptor beta chain originates from a study of T cell responses to AZD1222 COVID-19 vaccine. Study context: Some second doses came at about 4 weeks and others at about 12 weeks; these were pooled. Study-level points and caveats: The donors showed a predominance of white British ancestry and of females, with possible underestimation of clonal diversity.

This table comes from immunoSEQ multiplex PCR, and its TCRdb copy is limited to in-frame clones, with some not included. This sample has under 150,000 clones, with 91% found just once. On this clone itself: Its antigen is undetermined.

Trimming at V came to 3 bases and at J to 6 bases, leaving 10 bases not matched to a gene. The CDR3 has 17 residues. Looked up from germline, CDR1 is SGDLS and CDR2 is YYNGEE. V gene TRBV9 combines with J gene TRBJ2-3; 13 nucleotides align to TRBD2. The sequence came from an adult in good health. Sequencing was performed on peripheral blood, taken on day 0 of AZD1222 vaccination. CDR3 DNA: TGTGCCAGCAGCGGAACTAGCGGGAGGGCCCCTCCGGATACGCAGTATTTT. It translates to CASSGTSGRAPPDTQYF.